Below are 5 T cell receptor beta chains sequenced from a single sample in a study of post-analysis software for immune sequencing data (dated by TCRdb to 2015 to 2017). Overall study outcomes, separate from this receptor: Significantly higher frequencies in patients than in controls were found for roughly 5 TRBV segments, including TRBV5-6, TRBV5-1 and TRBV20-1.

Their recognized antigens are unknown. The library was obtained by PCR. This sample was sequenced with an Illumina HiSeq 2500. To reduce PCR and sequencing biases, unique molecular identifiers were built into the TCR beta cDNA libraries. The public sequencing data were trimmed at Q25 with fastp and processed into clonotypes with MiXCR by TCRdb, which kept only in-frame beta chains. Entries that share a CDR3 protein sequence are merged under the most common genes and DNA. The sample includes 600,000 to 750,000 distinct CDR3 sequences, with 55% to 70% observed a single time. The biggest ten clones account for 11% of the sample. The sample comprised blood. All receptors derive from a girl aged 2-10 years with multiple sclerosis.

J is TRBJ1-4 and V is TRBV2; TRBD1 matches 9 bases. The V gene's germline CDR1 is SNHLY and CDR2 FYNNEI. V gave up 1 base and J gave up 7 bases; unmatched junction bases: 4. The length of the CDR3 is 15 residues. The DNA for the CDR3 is TGTGCCAGCAGTGAAGGAGGGACAGGGTCTGAAAAACTGTTTTTT. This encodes CASSEGGTGSEKLFF.

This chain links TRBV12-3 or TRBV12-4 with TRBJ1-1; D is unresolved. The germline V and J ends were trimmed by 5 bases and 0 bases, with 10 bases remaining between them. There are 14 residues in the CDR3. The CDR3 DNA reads TGTGCCAGCAGTCTCAGTGGCTTGAACACTGAAGCTTTCTTT. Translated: CASSLSGLNTEAFF.

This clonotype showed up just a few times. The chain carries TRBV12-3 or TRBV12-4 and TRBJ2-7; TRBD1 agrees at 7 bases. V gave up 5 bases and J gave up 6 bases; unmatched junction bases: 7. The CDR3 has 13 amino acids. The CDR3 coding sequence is TGTGCCAGCAGTCAAACGACAGGGTTCGAGCAGTACTTC. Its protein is CASSQTTGFEQYF.

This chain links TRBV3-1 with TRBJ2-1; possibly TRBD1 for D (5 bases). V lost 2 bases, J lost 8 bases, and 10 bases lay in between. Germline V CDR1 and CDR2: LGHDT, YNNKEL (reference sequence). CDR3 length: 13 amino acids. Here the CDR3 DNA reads TGTGCCAGCAGCCAAAGGGGAACCCATGAGCAGTTCTTC. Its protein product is CASSQRGTHEQFF.

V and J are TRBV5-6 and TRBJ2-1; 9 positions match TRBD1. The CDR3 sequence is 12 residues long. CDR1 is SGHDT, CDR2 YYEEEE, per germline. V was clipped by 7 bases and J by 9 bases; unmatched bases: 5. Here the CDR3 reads CASVGQGFEQFF. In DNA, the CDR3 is TGTGCCAGCGTCGGACAGGGGTTTGAGCAGTTCTTC. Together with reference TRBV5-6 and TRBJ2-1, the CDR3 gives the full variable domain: DAGVTQSPTHLIKTRGQQVTLRCSPKSGHDTVSWYQQALGQGPQFIFQYYEEEERQRGNFPDRFSGHQFPNYSSELNVNALLLGDSALYLCASVGQGFEQFFGPGTRLTVL.